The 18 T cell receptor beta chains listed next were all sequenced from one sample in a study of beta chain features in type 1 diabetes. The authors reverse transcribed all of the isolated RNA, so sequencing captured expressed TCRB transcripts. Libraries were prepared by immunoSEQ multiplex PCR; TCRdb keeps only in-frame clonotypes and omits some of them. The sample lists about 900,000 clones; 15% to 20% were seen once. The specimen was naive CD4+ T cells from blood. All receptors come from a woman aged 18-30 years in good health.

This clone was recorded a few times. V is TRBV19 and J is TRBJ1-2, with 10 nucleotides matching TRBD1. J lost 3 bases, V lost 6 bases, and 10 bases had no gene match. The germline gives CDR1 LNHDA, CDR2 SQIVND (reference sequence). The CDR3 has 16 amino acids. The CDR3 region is CASSRDRGQLDYGYTF. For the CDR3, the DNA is TGTGCCAGTAGCCGGGACAGGGGACAGCTGGACTATGGCTACACCTTC.

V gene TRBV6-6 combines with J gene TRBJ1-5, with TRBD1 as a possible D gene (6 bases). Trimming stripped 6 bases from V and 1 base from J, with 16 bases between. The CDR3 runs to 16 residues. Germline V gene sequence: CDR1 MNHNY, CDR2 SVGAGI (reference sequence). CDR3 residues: CASRDLVDRSNQPQHF. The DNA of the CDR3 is TGTGCCAGCAGGGACCTCGTCGACAGGAGCAATCAGCCCCAGCATTTT.

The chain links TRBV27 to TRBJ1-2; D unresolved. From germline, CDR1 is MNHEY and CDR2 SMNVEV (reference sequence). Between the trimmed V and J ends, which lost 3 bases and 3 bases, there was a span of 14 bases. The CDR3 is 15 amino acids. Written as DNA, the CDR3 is TGTGCCAGCAGTTTTATTGGCAGGCGTGACTATGGCTACACCTTC. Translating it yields CASSFIGRRDYGYTF.

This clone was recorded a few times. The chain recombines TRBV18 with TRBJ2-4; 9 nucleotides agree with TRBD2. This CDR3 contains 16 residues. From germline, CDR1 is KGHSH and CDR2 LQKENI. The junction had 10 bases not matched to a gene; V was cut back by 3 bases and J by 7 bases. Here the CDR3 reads CASSPGTSLRVNIQYF. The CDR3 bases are TGTGCCAGCTCACCCGGGACTAGCTTAAGGGTTAACATTCAGTACTTC.

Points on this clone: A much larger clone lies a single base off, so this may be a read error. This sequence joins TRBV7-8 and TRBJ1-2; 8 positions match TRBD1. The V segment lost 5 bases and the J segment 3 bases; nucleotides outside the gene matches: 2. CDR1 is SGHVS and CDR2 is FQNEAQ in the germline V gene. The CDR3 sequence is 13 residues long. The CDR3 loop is CASSPDRDYGYTF. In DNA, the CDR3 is TGTGCCAGCAGCCCGGACAGGGACTATGGCTACACCTTC.

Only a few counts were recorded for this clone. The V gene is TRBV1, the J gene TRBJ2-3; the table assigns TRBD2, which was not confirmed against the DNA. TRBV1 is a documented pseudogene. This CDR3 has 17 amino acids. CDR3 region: CTSSQDWYSGRLDTQYF. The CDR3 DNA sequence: TGCACCAGCAGCCAAGATTGGTATAGCGGGCGGTTAGATACGCAGTATTTT.

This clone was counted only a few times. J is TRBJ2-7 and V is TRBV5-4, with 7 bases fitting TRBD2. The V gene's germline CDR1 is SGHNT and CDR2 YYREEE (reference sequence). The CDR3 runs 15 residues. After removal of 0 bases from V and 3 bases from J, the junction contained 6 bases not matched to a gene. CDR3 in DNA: TGTGCCAGCAGCTTGGATGTAGCGGGTAGCTACGAGCAGTACTTC. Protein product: CASSLDVAGSYEQYF.

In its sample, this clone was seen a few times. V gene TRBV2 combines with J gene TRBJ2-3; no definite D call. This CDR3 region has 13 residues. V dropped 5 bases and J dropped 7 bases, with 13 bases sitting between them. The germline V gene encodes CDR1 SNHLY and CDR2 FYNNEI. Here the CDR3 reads CASSPLTSYTQYF. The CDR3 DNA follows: TGTGCCAGCAGTCCGCTGACGTCATATACGCAGTATTTT.

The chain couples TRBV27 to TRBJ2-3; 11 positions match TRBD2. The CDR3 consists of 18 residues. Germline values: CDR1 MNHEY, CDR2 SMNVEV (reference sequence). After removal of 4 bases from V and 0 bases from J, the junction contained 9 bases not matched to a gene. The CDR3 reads CASSSISGREVSTDTQYF. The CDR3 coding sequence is TGTGCCAGCAGTTCAATTAGCGGGAGGGAAGTCAGCACAGATACGCAGTATTTT.

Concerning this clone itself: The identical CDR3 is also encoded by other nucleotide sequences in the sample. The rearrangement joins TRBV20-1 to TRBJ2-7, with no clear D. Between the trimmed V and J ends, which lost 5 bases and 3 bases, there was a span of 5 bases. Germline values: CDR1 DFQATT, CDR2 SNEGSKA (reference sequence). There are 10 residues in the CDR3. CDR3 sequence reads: CSASNYEQYF. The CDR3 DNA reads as TGCAGTGCTTCTAACTACGAGCAGTACTTC.

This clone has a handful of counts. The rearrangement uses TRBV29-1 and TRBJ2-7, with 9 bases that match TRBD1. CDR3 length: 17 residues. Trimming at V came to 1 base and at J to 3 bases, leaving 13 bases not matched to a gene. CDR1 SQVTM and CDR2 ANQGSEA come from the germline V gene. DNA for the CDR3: TGCAGCGTTGAAGGTGGGACAGGGTTTGGGAACTACTACGAGCAGTACTTC. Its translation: CSVEGGTGFGNYYEQYF.

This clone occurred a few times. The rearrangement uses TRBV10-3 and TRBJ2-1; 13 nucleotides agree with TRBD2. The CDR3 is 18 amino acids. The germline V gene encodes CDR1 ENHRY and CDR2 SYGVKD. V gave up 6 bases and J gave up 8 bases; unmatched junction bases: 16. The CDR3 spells CAISRSGTSGTFKYEQFF. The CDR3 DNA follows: TGTGCCATCAGCCGATCCGGGACTAGCGGGACCTTTAAGTATGAGCAGTTCTTC.

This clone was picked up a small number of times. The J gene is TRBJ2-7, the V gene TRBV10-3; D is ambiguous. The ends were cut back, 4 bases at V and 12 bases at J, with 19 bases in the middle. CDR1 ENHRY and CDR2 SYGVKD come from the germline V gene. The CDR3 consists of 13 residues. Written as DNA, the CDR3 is TGTGCCATCAGTGCCGTCGACTCCAAAAGCCTGTACTTC. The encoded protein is CAISAVDSKSLYF.

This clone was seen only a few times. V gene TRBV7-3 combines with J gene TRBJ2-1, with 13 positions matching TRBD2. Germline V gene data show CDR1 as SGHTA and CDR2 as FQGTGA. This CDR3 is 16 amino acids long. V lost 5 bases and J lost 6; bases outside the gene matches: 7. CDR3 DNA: TGTGCCAGCAGCCCTACCACTAGCGGGAGGGTCAATGAGCAGTTCTTC. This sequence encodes CASSPTTSGRVNEQFF.

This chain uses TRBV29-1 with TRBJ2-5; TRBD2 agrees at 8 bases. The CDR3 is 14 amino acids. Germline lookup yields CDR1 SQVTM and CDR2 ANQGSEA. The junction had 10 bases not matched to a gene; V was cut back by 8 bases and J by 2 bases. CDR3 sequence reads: CSSVGGDGQETQYF. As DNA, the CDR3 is TGCAGCTCCGTCGGGGGGGACGGGCAAGAGACCCAGTACTTC. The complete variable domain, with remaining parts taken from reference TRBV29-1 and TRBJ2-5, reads SAVISQKPSRDICQRGTSLTIQCQVDSQVTMMFWYRQQPGQSLTLIATANQGSEATYESGFVIDKFPISRPNLTFSTLTVSNMSPEDSSIYLCSSVGGDGQETQYFGPGTRLLVL.

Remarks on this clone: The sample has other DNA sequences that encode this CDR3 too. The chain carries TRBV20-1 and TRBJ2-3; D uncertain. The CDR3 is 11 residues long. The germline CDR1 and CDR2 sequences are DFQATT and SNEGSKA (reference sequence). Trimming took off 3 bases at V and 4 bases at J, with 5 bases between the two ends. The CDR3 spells CSARVPDTQYF. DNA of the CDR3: TGCAGTGCTAGGGTACCAGATACGCAGTATTTT.

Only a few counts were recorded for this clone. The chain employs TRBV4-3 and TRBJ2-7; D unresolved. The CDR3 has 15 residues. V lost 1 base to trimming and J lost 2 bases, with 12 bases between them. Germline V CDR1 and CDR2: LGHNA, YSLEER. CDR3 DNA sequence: TGCGCCAGCAGCCAAGGGGTGGCGAACACCTACGAGCAGTACTTC. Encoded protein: CASSQGVANTYEQYF.

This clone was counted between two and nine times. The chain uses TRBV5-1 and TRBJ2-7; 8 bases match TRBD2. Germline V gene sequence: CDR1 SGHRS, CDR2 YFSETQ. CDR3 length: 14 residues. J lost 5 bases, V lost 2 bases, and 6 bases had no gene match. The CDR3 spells CASSFSGSSNEQYF. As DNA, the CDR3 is TGCGCCAGCAGCTTCAGCGGGAGTTCCAACGAGCAGTACTTC.